The 14 T cell receptor beta chains below were found in one sample sequenced in a study of T cells after yellow fever vaccination. TCRdb processed the 5' RACE reads anew with MiXCR; each CDR3 protein has one entry. The table shows roughly 120,000 distinct CDR3 sequences, with 7% to 8.5% occurring only once. The sequences come from CD8+ T cells sorted from PBMCs, collected 45 days after the yellow fever booster vaccination. These receptors were taken from a man aged 25-45 years who received the YFV17D yellow fever vaccine.

Only a few counts were recorded for this clonotype. The V call is TRBV6-1, the J call TRBJ2-1, with 12 bases aligning to TRBD2. Germline-derived CDR1 and CDR2 are MNHNS and SASEGT. This CDR3 region has 15 residues. Trimming took 5 bases from V and 5 from J; bases not matched to a gene: 4. This CDR3 reads CASSLTSGRDNEQFF. As DNA, the CDR3 is TGTGCCAGCAGTCTGACTAGCGGGAGAGACAATGAGCAGTTCTTC.

The sample holds many counts of this clonotype. The chain combines TRBV5-4 with TRBJ2-7; D perhaps matches TRBD1 (6 bases). Deletions cut 4 bases from V and 6 bases from J, with 26 bases between. Germline values: CDR1 SGHNT, CDR2 YYREEE (reference sequence). The CDR3 is made up of 17 amino acids. The CDR3 loop reads CASSLILTQTGLREQYF. Written as DNA, the CDR3 is TGTGCCAGCAGCCTCATCCTAACTCAGACAGGTCTTCGCGAGCAGTACTTC.

This clonotype occurred many times. The V call is TRBV6-2 or TRBV6-3, the J call TRBJ2-1, with D hard to call. V was clipped by 6 bases and J by 5 bases, with 29 bases between them. The germline CDR1 and CDR2 sequences are MNHEY and SVGEGT. This CDR3 spans 19 amino acids. The CDR3 nucleotides are TGTGCCAGCAGATACCTCCCGCGATTCACGGCAGACCTTCACAATGAGCAGTTCTTC. It is translated as CASRYLPRFTADLHNEQFF.

The sample holds many counts of this clonotype. The V and J genes are TRBV7-9 and TRBJ2-1; tentatively, D is TRBD1 or TRBD2 (5 bases each). The germline V gene has CDR1 SEHNR and CDR2 FQNEAQ (reference sequence). The ends were cut back, 3 bases at V and 5 bases at J, with 14 bases in the middle. This CDR3 region has 15 residues. The CDR3 is CASSFDGDPNNEQFF. The CDR3 coding sequence is TGTGCCAGCAGCTTTGATGGGGACCCCAACAATGAGCAGTTCTTC.

This clonotype was seen ten or more times. V usage is TRBV6-5 and J usage is TRBJ1-5; 7 bases map to TRBD1. Germline CDR1 reads MNHEY; CDR2 reads SVGAGI. The V and J ends lost 3 bases and 6 bases, in that order; junction bases with no gene match: 8. CDR3 size: 15 residues. DNA for the CDR3: TGTGCCAGCAGTTATTCAGGGGGGTTGGGTCAGCCCCAGCATTTT. Translating gives CASSYSGGLGQPQHF.

The chain couples TRBV19 to TRBJ2-2; D might be TRBD1 (6 bases). The germline gives CDR1 LNHDA, CDR2 SQIVND (reference sequence). The CDR3 runs to 13 residues. The V end was cut by 10 bases, the J end by 6 bases, with 15 bases between. DNA for the CDR3: TGTGCCACCCAGGCGAAGGGGGCCGGGGAGCTGTTTTTT. It encodes CATQAKGAGELFF.

There are many counts of this clonotype. The DNA for the CDR3 is TGCGCCAGCAGCTTGTATCCTAGCGGGGAAAACAATGAGCAGTTCTTC. Translation: CASSLYPSGENNEQFF. This chain links TRBV5-1 with TRBJ2-1, with 9 bases identical to TRBD2. V gave up 1 base and J gave up 5 bases; unmatched junction bases: 7. CDR1 and CDR2 from the germline V gene are SGHRS and YFSETQ. CDR3 size: 16 residues.

This clonotype was recorded a few times. The gene calls are TRBV5-6 and TRBJ2-1, with 7 nucleotides matching TRBD2. Germline values: CDR1 SGHDT, CDR2 YYEEEE. The V segment lost 1 base and the J segment 7 bases; nucleotides outside the gene matches: 11. The CDR3 sequence is 16 residues long. CDR3 loop: CASSLPGLGFVNEQFF. As DNA, the CDR3 is TGTGCCAGCAGCTTGCCCGGACTAGGGTTCGTTAATGAGCAGTTCTTC.

J is TRBJ2-7 and V is TRBV14, with a possible D match to TRBD2 (5 bases). The CDR3 totals 15 residues. Germline V lookup: CDR1 SGHDN, CDR2 FVKESK. With 1 base removed from V and 5 bases from J, the gap between germline ends came to 15 bases. CDR3: CASSQADGVGNEQYF. The CDR3 nucleotides read TGTGCCAGCAGCCAAGCTGACGGGGTCGGGAACGAGCAGTACTTC.

The chain couples TRBV12-3 or TRBV12-4 to TRBJ2-7, with TRBD2 matching 10 bases. CDR3 length: 16 residues. The J segment lost 3 bases and the V segment lost 0 bases, leaving 5 bases of the junction unmatched. CDR3 coding DNA: TGTGCCAGCAGTTTAGCTTACCAGCGGGAGGGCTACGAGCAGTACTTC. Its protein product is CASSLAYQREGYEQYF.

The V and J genes are TRBV12-3 or TRBV12-4 and TRBJ2-2; tentative D call: TRBD1 (5 bases). This CDR3 is built from 16 residues. Trimming cost V 3 bases and J 3 bases, with 14 bases left between them. CDR3 region: CASSFRSGKDTGELFF. As DNA, the CDR3 is TGTGCCAGCAGTTTTCGGTCAGGGAAGGACACCGGGGAGCTGTTTTTT.

This clonotype showed up many times. The chain is built from TRBV6-5 and TRBJ2-7; D possibly corresponds to TRBD2 (6 bases). Trimming took off 0 bases at V and 6 bases at J, with 12 bases between the two ends. The CDR3 has 14 residues. Per the germline V gene, CDR1 is MNHEY and CDR2 is SVGAGI. This chain's CDR3 is CASSYSGGAIEQYF. The CDR3 DNA sequence: TGTGCCAGCAGTTACTCTGGCGGGGCGATCGAGCAGTACTTC.

This sequence joins TRBV30 and TRBJ2-5; TRBD2 matches at 7 bases. The CDR3 sequence is 13 residues long. Per the germline V gene, CDR1 is GTSNPN and CDR2 is SVGIG (reference sequence). Losses at the gene ends were 4 bases for V and 2 bases for J; bases not matched to a gene: 4. As DNA, the CDR3 is TGTGCCTGGACGCTAGCGGTTCAAGAGACCCAGTACTTC. Translated: CAWTLAVQETQYF.

This clonotype appeared many times. The rearrangement uses TRBV11-1 and TRBJ1-1; D may be TRBD1 (5 bases). CDR3 length: 18 amino acids. V was clipped by 0 bases and J by 3 bases, with 20 bases between them. Germline loops: CDR1 SGHAT, CDR2 FQDESV (reference sequence). CDR3 nucleotides: TGTGCCAGCAGCTTAGCTTACCACCTAGGGGCCGTAGACACTGAAGCTTTCTTT. Residues: CASSLAYHLGAVDTEAFF.